The T cell receptor beta chain under discussion was sequenced for a study of human T cells and chemical hapten exposure. MiXCR was run by TCRdb on the RACE reads, yielding one entry per CDR3 protein. The sample carries 300,000 to 450,000 distinct CDR3 sequences, 5.1% recorded once. Time point given: pre-sensitization, week 0. Treatment of the sample: therapeutic diphenylcyclopropenone sensitization with weekly scalp DPC. With 4 bases clipped from V and 11 bases from J, the junction kept 12 bases outside the gene matches. The CDR3 covers 14 residues. In germline, CDR1 is PRHDT, CDR2 FYEKMQ (reference sequence).

The receptor's source is a woman in her 50s with alopecia areata. Some clones in this sample may be carry-over from other donors' samples. Sequences were derived from whole blood, sampled in connection with sensitization to the hapten diphenylcyclopropenone (DPC). The chain links TRBV13 to TRBJ1-1; 8 bases line up with TRBD1. CDR3 protein: CASSSRRTGRSAFF. Written as DNA, the CDR3 is TGTGCCAGCAGCTCCCGGAGGACAGGGCGATCCGCTTTCTTT.